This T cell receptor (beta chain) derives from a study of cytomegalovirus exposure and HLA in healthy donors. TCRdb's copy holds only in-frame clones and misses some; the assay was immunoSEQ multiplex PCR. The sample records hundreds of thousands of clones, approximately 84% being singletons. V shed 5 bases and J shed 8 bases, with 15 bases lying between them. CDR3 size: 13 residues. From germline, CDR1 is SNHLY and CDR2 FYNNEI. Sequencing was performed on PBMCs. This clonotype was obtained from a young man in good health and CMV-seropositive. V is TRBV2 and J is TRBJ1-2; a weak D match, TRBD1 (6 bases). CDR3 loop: CASSSDRLRGYTF. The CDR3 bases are TGTGCCAGCAGTTCCGACAGGCTGCGCGGCTACACCTTC.